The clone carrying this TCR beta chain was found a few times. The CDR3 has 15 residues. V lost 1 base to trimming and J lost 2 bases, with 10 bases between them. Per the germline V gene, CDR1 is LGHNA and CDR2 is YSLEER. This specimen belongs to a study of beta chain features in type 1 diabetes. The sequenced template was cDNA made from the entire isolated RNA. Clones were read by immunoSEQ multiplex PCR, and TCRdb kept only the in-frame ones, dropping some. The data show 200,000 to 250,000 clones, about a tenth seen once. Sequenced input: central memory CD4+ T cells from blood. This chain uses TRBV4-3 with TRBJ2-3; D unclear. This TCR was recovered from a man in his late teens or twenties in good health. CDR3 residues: CASSQGLPNTDTQYF. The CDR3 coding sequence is TGCGCCAGCAGCCAAGGGCTACCTAACACAGATACGCAGTATTTT.